The rows below give T cell receptor beta chains drawn from one sample of a study of Tregs in tolerant kidney transplant recipients. The table came from immunoSEQ multiplex PCR; TCRdb's copy has only in-frame clones and leaves some out. The repertoire holds tens of thousands of clones, with 93% as singletons. Sequenced material: CD4+ T cells from blood, taken before the transplant. These receptors came from a human donor who received a combined kidney and bone marrow transplant. Both conserved end residues are part of each CDR3. D genes are given only for firm matches. Clone size is not always given. Where it is, it says once, few, many or a class for expanded clones.

v_call	d_call	j_call	clone_size	cdr3_nt	cdr3_aa
TRBV15	TRBD1	TRBJ1-5	.	TGTGCCACCAGCAGATTCACAGGGGGAGGAAGCAATCAGCCCCAGCATTTT	CATSRFTGGGSNQPQHF
TRBV7-3	TRBD2	TRBJ2-5	.	TGTGCCAGCAGCGTCCGAGCGGGGGCGCAAGAGACCCAGTACTTC	CASSVRAGAQETQYF
TRBV7-2	.	TRBJ2-5	.	TGTGCCAGCAGCTTTACCGGGGGCCAAGAGACCCAGTACTTC	CASSFTGGQETQYF
TRBV5-1	TRBD2	TRBJ2-1	.	TGCGCCAGCAGCCCGCTAGCGGGGGGATACAATGAGCAGTTCTTC	CASSPLAGGYNEQFF
TRBV11-1	.	TRBJ1-1	.	TGTGCCAGCAGCCGTCTTCGACAGTCGAACACTGAAGCTTTCTTT	CASSRLRQSNTEAFF
TRBV6-1	.	TRBJ2-7	.	TGTGCCAGCAGGGGGGTGGGGGGACTGGCCTACGAGCAGTACTTC	CASRGVGGLAYEQYF
TRBV27	.	TRBJ2-7	.	TGTGCCAGCAGTCGAATCAGCGTCCCATCCTACGAGCAGTACTTC	CASSRISVPSYEQYF
TRBV11-3	TRBD1	TRBJ1-2	.	TGTGCCAGCAGCCAACAGGGGTCTGGGTATGGCTACACCTTC	CASSQQGSGYGYTF
TRBV19	TRBD1	TRBJ1-5	.	TGTGCCAGTAGCCTTTCAGCACAGGGGTCGGGTCAGCCCCAGCATTTT	CASSLSAQGSGQPQHF
TRBV30	.	TRBJ1-2	.	TGTGCCTGGACCCCCGACAGGCGGTCCAACTATGGCTACACCTTC	CAWTPDRRSNYGYTF
TRBV5-1	TRBD2	TRBJ2-5	.	TGCGCCAGCAGCTTGGCTCTAGCGGAACAAGAGACCCAGTACTTC	CASSLALAEQETQYF
TRBV9	TRBD2	TRBJ2-3	once	TGTGCCAGCAGCGTAGACCCTAGCGGGGAGGCTACGCAGTATTTT	CASSVDPSGEATQYF
TRBV6-1	TRBD1	TRBJ1-2	.	TGTGCCTGCGAACCGGGACAGGTCTATGGCTACACCTTC	CACEPGQVYGYTF
TRBV19	.	TRBJ1-4	few	TGTGCCAGTAGACAGATTAATGAAAAACTGTTTTTT	CASRQINEKLFF
TRBV2	.	TRBJ1-2	.	TGTGCCAGCAAGGGGGGGATCCATGGCTACACCTTC	CASKGGIHGYTF
TRBV7-3	.	TRBJ1-2	.	TGTGCCAGCAGCTTAAACGGGGGGCGCGGCTATGGCTACACCTTC	CASSLNGGRGYGYTF
TRBV9	.	TRBJ1-5	.	TGTGCCAGCAGCGCCGGGACTGCGAGCAATCAGCCCCAGCATTTT	CASSAGTASNQPQHF
TRBV6-5	.	TRBJ1-2	.	TGTGCCAGCAGTTACTCGCTAGGACAGTATGGCTACACCTTC	CASSYSLGQYGYTF
TRBV11-3	TRBD2	TRBJ2-7	.	TGTGCCAGCAGCTTGGGGACTAGCGGGAGCTACGAGCAGTACTTC	CASSLGTSGSYEQYF
TRBV9	TRBD2	TRBJ2-1	once	TGTGCCAGCAGCGTAGAACCCGGGACTAGCGGGGGAAGAATCCTAGGGGTTGACCGCAATGAGCAGTTCTTC	CASSVEPGTSGGRILGVDRNEQFF
TRBV19	.	TRBJ2-1	.	TGTGCCAGTAGTCCGGGGAGGAGCTCCTACAATGAGCAGTTCTTC	CASSPGRSSYNEQFF
TRBV5-1	.	TRBJ1-6	.	TGCGCCAGCAGCTTGGTCCAGGGAACTAATTCACCCCTCCACTTT	CASSLVQGTNSPLHF
TRBV6-5	.	TRBJ2-4	.	TGTGCCAGCAGTAACGACCACAGGGGAGGCATTCAGTACTTC	CASSNDHRGGIQYF
TRBV15	.	TRBJ2-7	.	TGTGCCACCAGCAGGCCCTCGGGGGTTCCGGAGCAGTACTTC	CATSRPSGVPEQYF
TRBV6-1	.	TRBJ2-6	.	TGTGCCAGCATGGAGTATAGATCTGGGGCCAACGTCCTGACTTTC	CASMEYRSGANVLTF
TRBV7-9	.	TRBJ1-1	once	TGTGCCAGCAGCTCAACGCAGGGAACTGAAGCTTTCTTT	CASSSTQGTEAFF
TRBV11-2	TRBD2	TRBJ2-3	.	TGTGCCAGCAGCCCTAGCGGGAGATGGTTGGATACGCAGTATTTT	CASSPSGRWLDTQYF
TRBV4-3	TRBD1	TRBJ1-4	once	TGCGCCAGCAGCCAAGTTTGGGAGACAGGGGGCGCGTTGGGGAAACTGTTTTTT	CASSQVWETGGALGKLFF
TRBV19	TRBD2	TRBJ2-5	.	TGTGCCAGTAGTATAACTAGCGGGAGGGCAGAAGAGCAGTACTTC	CASSITSGRAEEQYF
TRBV4-1	.	TRBJ2-7	.	TGCGCCAGCAGCCACCTCAAGGCGGGGACCTTCGGGGTCGAGCAGTACTTC	CASSHLKAGTFGVEQYF
TRBV5-6	.	TRBJ2-7	.	TGTGCCAGCAGCTTTCCCCCAGGGTCCTACGAGCAGTACTTC	CASSFPPGSYEQYF
TRBV5-5	.	TRBJ1-5	.	TGTGCCAGCAGCTTGTTATCAGGGGTGAGTCAGCCCCAGCATTTT	CASSLLSGVSQPQHF
TRBV5-4	.	TRBJ1-1	.	TGTGCCAGCAGCGGGGATGGGGGAGGCGCTTTCTTT	CASSGDGGGAFF
TRBV5-1	TRBD1	TRBJ2-7	.	TGCGCCAGCAGCTTGGATCAGGGGGCAAACGAGCAGTACTTC	CASSLDQGANEQYF
TRBV10-1	TRBD2	TRBJ2-5	.	TGCGCCAGCAGGGAGACTAGCGGGGGGACGGAGACCCAGTACTTC	CASRETSGGTETQYF
TRBV5-1	TRBD2	TRBJ2-3	once	TGCGCCAGCAGCCTAAGCGGGAGAGGAGATACGCAGTATTTT	CASSLSGRGDTQYF
TRBV9	.	TRBJ2-7	.	TGTGCCAGCAGCCTCTCCGGGACAACATACGAGCAGTACTTC	CASSLSGTTYEQYF
TRBV10-3	TRBD2	TRBJ2-3	.	TGTGCCATCAGGGATTCTAGCGGGAGGCTGCTTGATACGCAGTATTTT	CAIRDSSGRLLDTQYF
TRBV5-1	TRBD1	TRBJ1-2	.	TGCGCCAGCAGCTTGCCGGACAGGGGGCGGTCTGGCTACACCTTC	CASSLPDRGRSGYTF
TRBV4-3	TRBD1	TRBJ1-1	few	TGCGCCAGCAGCCAGGCGATTCCCCGGGACAGTGAAGCTTTCTTT	CASSQAIPRDSEAFF
TRBV4-2	.	TRBJ1-1	few	TGTGCCAGCAGCCAAGATATTAGGGGCTCCAACACTGAAGCTTTCTTT	CASSQDIRGSNTEAFF
TRBV7-3	.	TRBJ2-7	.	TGTGCCAGCAGCTCCCTCCCGGGGGGCCGCTACGAGCAGTACTTC	CASSSLPGGRYEQYF
TRBV9	.	TRBJ2-7	once	TGTGCCAGCAGCTCGCGGGACTCTCACTACGAGCAGTACTTC	CASSSRDSHYEQYF
TRBV5-1	TRBD2	TRBJ2-1	once	TGCGCCAGCAGCTTGGGCCTAGCGGGGGGGCGGGCCAATGAGCAGTTCTTC	CASSLGLAGGRANEQFF
TRBV7-6	.	TRBJ2-3	.	TGTGCCAGCAGCCCATTTCAGAGGCGCACAGATACGCAGTATTTT	CASSPFQRRTDTQYF
TRBV6-6	.	TRBJ1-3	few	TGTGCCAGCACCCCTAAACGCTCTGGAAACACCATATATTTT	CASTPKRSGNTIYF
TRBV4-3	TRBD1	TRBJ1-1	.	TGCGCCAGCAGCCAAATGACAGGGAAGGGCGAAGCTTTCTTT	CASSQMTGKGEAFF
TRBV30	.	TRBJ1-4	.	TGTGCCTGGGGGGGTCCGGCCCGGCGGGGTGAAAAACTGTTTTTT	CAWGGPARRGEKLFF
TRBV6-5	TRBD1	TRBJ2-3	.	TGTGCCAGCAGTTACGGAGACAGGGCCACAGATACGCAGTATTTT	CASSYGDRATDTQYF
TRBV29-1	.	TRBJ2-7	.	TGCAGCGTTGAGTCCGCCAACTACGAGCAGTACTTC	CSVESANYEQYF
TRBV7-2	.	TRBJ1-1	.	TGTGCCAGCAGATCAGGGGTTGGGAACACTGAAGCTTTCTTT	CASRSGVGNTEAFF
TRBV5-4	TRBD2	TRBJ2-7	.	TGTGCCAGCAGCACGGGACTAGCGGGAACCTTTTTACCCTACGAGCAGTACTTC	CASSTGLAGTFLPYEQYF
TRBV29-1	TRBD2	TRBJ2-7	.	TGCAGCGTTGGAAGGTCTAGCGGGTCGGTCGAGCAGTACTTC	CSVGRSSGSVEQYF
TRBV19	TRBD1	TRBJ1-2	.	TGTGCCAGTAGGGGACAGCCATATGGCTACACCTTC	CASRGQPYGYTF
TRBV5-1	TRBD2	TRBJ2-3	.	TGCGCCAGTGGGACTAGCGGAGACCATCGCACAGATACGCAGTATTTT	CASGTSGDHRTDTQYF